Shown below are 20 T cell receptor beta chains from a single sample sequenced in a study of T cell responses to AZD1222 COVID-19 vaccine. Libraries were prepared by immunoSEQ multiplex PCR; TCRdb keeps only in-frame clonotypes and omits some of them. The table lists 60,000 to 75,000 clones, 83% of them singletons, with about 6.5% in the top ten. Sequencing was performed on peripheral blood, taken 28 days after the second AZD1222 dose. All receptors derive from an adult who received the AZD1222 COVID-19 vaccine.

The chain employs TRBV20-1 and TRBJ1-5, with D hard to call. V gave up 3 bases and J gave up 7 bases, with 4 bases separating them. The CDR3 consists of 10 residues. Germline V gives CDR1 DFQATT, CDR2 SNEGSKA (reference sequence). The CDR3 DNA sequence: TGCAGTGCTAGTCAGCAGCCCCAGCATTTT. It translates to CSASQQPQHF.

The chain uses TRBV5-8 and TRBJ2-2; D gene ambiguous. The V end was cut by 1 base, the J end by 2 bases, with 6 bases between. The CDR3 length is 14 residues. Germline-derived CDR1 and CDR2 are SGHTS and YDEGEE. The CDR3 reads CASSLSGNTGELFF. The CDR3 DNA follows: TGTGCCAGCAGCTTGAGTGGTAACACCGGGGAGCTGTTTTTT.

The rearrangement joins TRBV27 to TRBJ1-4, with D unclear. The CDR3 extends over 15 amino acids. Trimming removed 6 bases from V and 0 bases from J, with 11 bases in between. Per germline, CDR1 MNHEY and CDR2 SMNVEV (reference sequence). Here the CDR3 DNA reads TGTGCCAGCAGGGCCTCAGTCTCAACTAATGAAAAACTGTTTTTT. This encodes CASRASVSTNEKLFF.

The rearrangement uses TRBV19 and TRBJ1-2, with a tentative D call TRBD1 (5 bases). This CDR3 comprises 15 residues. Germline assignment: CDR1 LNHDA and CDR2 SQIVND (reference sequence). Trimming took 6 bases from V and 4 from J, leaving 18 bases between them. This chain's CDR3 is CASSLWGSGTYGYTF. The CDR3 DNA reads TGTGCCAGTAGCCTCTGGGGCTCGGGGACCTATGGCTACACCTTC. Filled out from reference TRBV19 and TRBJ1-2, the complete variable domain reads DGGITQSPKYLFRKEGQNVTLSCEQNLNHDAMYWYRQDPGQGLRLIYYSQIVNDFQKGDIAEGYSVSREKKESFPLTVTSAQKNPTAFYLCASSLWGSGTYGYTFGSGTRLTVV.

The V gene is TRBV5-1, the J gene TRBJ1-5; 7 bases fit TRBD1. In germline, CDR1 is SGHRS, CDR2 YFSETQ. The CDR3 has 13 amino acids. V gave up 2 bases and J gave up 6 bases; unmatched junction bases: 2. The CDR3 DNA reads TGCGCCAGCAGCTTCGACAGGGCTCAGCCCCAGCATTTT. Its protein product is CASSFDRAQPQHF.

V usage is TRBV6-5 and J usage is TRBJ2-7, with a tentative D call TRBD2 (5 bases). CDR3 length equals 13 residues. Germline CDR1 reads MNHEY; CDR2 reads SVGAGI. Between the trimmed V and J ends, which lost 2 bases and 6 bases, there was a span of 11 bases. As DNA, the CDR3 is TGTGCCAGCAGTTACGGCGGGTCGGCCGAGCAGTACTTC. Amino acids: CASSYGGSAEQYF.

The rearrangement joins TRBV5-4 to TRBJ2-1; the match to TRBD2 covers 9 bases. Germline lookup yields CDR1 SGHNT and CDR2 YYREEE (reference sequence). J gave up 3 bases and V 4 bases, and 8 bases lay outside the gene matches. The CDR3 spans 16 residues. The CDR3 DNA sequence: TGTGCCAGCAGCGAAATAGCGGGGGCCCTCTACAATGAGCAGTTCTTC. Translating it yields CASSEIAGALYNEQFF.

The chain joins TRBV2 to TRBJ1-5; D unclear. From germline, CDR1 is SNHLY and CDR2 FYNNEI. Trimming removed 3 bases from V and 5 bases from J, with 11 bases in between. The CDR3 sequence is 14 residues long. As DNA, the CDR3 is TGTGCCAGCAGTGATAGGCCCGGGGATCAGCCCCAGCATTTT. Amino acid sequence: CASSDRPGDQPQHF.

The chain couples TRBV12-5 to TRBJ2-7; TRBD1 aligns across 7 bases. Per the germline V gene, CDR1 is LGHNT and CDR2 is FRNRAP. The V segment lost 1 base and the J segment 0 bases; nucleotides outside the gene matches: 6. The CDR3 runs 16 residues. The CDR3 spells CASGLASDRVSYEQYF. CDR3 bases: TGTGCTAGTGGTTTGGCCTCCGACAGGGTCTCCTACGAGCAGTACTTC.

This sequence joins TRBV7-6 and TRBJ2-1; 7 bases are shared with TRBD1. The J segment lost 4 bases and the V segment lost 4 bases, leaving 10 bases of the junction unmatched. The CDR3 consists of 16 residues. Germline-derived CDR1 and CDR2 are SGHVS and FNYEAQ. CDR3 amino acids: CASSYLSWTGYNEQFF. The CDR3, as DNA: TGTGCCAGCAGCTACCTTTCGTGGACAGGTTACAATGAGCAGTTCTTC.

The V gene is TRBV5-1, the J gene TRBJ1-4; D perhaps matches TRBD1 (6 bases). CDR3 length equals 15 residues. CDR1 and CDR2 from the germline V gene are SGHRS and YFSETQ. Deletions cut 1 base from V and 8 bases from J, with 15 bases between. The CDR3 nucleotides read TGCGCCAGCAGCTTGCAGCCAGGGGAGGGGGAAAAACTGTTTTTT. This sequence encodes CASSLQPGEGEKLFF.

This clone was recorded once. The genes are TRBV13 and TRBJ2-1; D is uncertain. Trimming took off 4 bases at V and 14 bases at J, with 15 bases between the two ends. Germline values: CDR1 PRHDT, CDR2 FYEKMQ (reference sequence). CDR3 length: 12 amino acids. The CDR3 sequence is CASSYRGGLEFF. CDR3 nucleotide sequence: TGTGCCAGCAGCTACAGAGGCGGCCTTGAGTTCTTC.

This chain links TRBV7-2 with TRBJ2-1; D unclear. The germline V gene encodes CDR1 SGHTA and CDR2 FQGNSA. This CDR3 is built from 15 residues. Between the trimmed V and J ends, which lost 1 base and 9 bases, there was a span of 16 bases. CDR3 nucleotide sequence: TGTGCCAGCAGCTTAGTGGCGAGCGCCGATCGTGAGCAGTTCTTC. It yields the protein CASSLVASADREQFF.

This sequence joins TRBV11-3 and TRBJ2-1; D is uncertain. Germline lookup yields CDR1 SGHNT and CDR2 YENEEA. V shed 1 base and J shed 5 bases, with 12 bases lying between them. The CDR3 extends over 15 amino acids. CDR3 DNA: TGTGCCAGCAGCTTAGGTCTCGGGCTCGACAATGAGCAGTTCTTC. Protein product: CASSLGLGLDNEQFF.

By share, this clone ranks as medium-sized. This chain connects TRBV4-3 to TRBJ2-1; 8 bases line up with TRBD2. The germline V gene encodes CDR1 LGHNA and CDR2 YSLEER. The CDR3 covers 17 residues. Trimming removed 4 bases from V and 7 bases from J; junction bases left unmatched: 15. As DNA, the CDR3 is TGCGCCAGCAGCCCCGAGCCAGGGACTAGAGGGGGGAATGAGCAGTTCTTC. Protein sequence: CASSPEPGTRGGNEQFF.

The CDR3 reads CASSIRQGIMLGEKLFF. CDR3 nucleotide sequence: TGTGCCAGCAGCATTCGACAGGGAATTATGTTAGGTGAAAAACTGTTTTTT. V and J are TRBV7-9 and TRBJ1-4; 7 bases line up with TRBD1. The CDR3 is made up of 17 amino acids. The germline V gene encodes CDR1 SEHNR and CDR2 FQNEAQ (reference sequence). After removal of 5 bases from V and 7 bases from J, the junction contained 16 bases not matched to a gene.

The chain recombines TRBV6-1 with TRBJ2-3; 7 bases map to TRBD2. Per germline, CDR1 MNHNS and CDR2 SASEGT. J was trimmed by 3 bases and V by 2 bases; bases with no gene match: 5. The CDR3 is made up of 15 amino acids. The CDR3 sequence is CASSEWGGLTDTQYF. Here the CDR3 DNA reads TGTGCCAGCAGTGAATGGGGGGGTCTTACAGATACGCAGTATTTT.

This chain connects TRBV27 to TRBJ1-2; D may be TRBD1 (6 bases). The ends were cut back, 3 bases at V and 8 bases at J, with 19 bases in the middle. CDR3 length: 15 amino acids. Germline assignment: CDR1 MNHEY and CDR2 SMNVEV (reference sequence). The CDR3 loop reads CASSFTGRNALGYTF. CDR3 sequence (DNA): TGTGCCAGCAGTTTCACAGGGAGGAATGCATTGGGCTACACCTTC.

The chain recombines TRBV7-8 with TRBJ2-1, with TRBD2 identical over 8 bases. Germline assignment: CDR1 SGHVS and CDR2 FQNEAQ. The CDR3 length is 13 residues. V lost 5 bases and J lost 10; bases outside the gene matches: 7. The CDR3 DNA reads as TGTGCCAGCAGCCCACTAGCGGCCAGAGAGCAGTTCTTC. This gives the protein CASSPLAAREQFF.

This chain connects TRBV7-6 to TRBJ2-7; a possible D gene is TRBD1 (5 bases). V was cut by 4 bases and J by 5 bases, with 9 bases left in between. This CDR3 is 12 amino acids long. The germline V gene has CDR1 SGHVS and CDR2 FNYEAQ. CDR3 sequence reads: CASSSRAHEQYF. The CDR3 DNA reads as TGTGCCAGCAGCTCCAGGGCCCACGAGCAGTACTTC. The variable domain in full, with the rest retrieved from reference TRBV7-6 and TRBJ2-7, is GAGVSQSPRYKVTKRGQDVALRCDPISGHVSLYWYRQALGQGPEFLTYFNYEAQQDKSGLPNDRFSAERPEGSISTLTIQRTEQRDSAMYRCASSSRAHEQYFGPGTRLTVT.